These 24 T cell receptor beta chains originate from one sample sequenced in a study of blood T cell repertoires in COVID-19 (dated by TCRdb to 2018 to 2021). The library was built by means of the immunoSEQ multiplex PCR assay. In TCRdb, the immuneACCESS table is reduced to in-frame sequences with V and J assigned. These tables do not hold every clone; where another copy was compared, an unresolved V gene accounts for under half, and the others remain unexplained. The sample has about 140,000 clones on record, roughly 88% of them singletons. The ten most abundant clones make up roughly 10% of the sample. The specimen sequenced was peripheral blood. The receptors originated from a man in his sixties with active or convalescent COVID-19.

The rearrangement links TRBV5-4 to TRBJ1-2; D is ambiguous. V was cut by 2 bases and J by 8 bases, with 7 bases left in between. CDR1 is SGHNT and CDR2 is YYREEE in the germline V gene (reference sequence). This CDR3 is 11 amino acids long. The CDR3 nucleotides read TGTGCCAGCAGCTTCGCGGGCGGCTACACCTTC. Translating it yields CASSFAGGYTF.

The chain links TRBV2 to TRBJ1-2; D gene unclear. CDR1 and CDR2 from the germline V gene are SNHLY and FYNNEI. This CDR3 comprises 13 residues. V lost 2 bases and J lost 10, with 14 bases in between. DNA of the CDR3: TGTGCCAGCAGTGAATCTTTAGCGGTTGACTACACCTTC. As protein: CASSESLAVDYTF.

This CDR3 reads CASSPPGQLNTEAFF. Here the CDR3 DNA reads TGTGCCAGCAGTCCCCCCGGACAACTGAACACTGAAGCTTTCTTT. The genes are TRBV28 and TRBJ1-1, with D perhaps TRBD1 (5 bases). Germline assignment: CDR1 MDHEN and CDR2 SYDVKM. V lost 5 bases and J 0 bases, leaving 13 bases between the germline ends. The CDR3 spans 15 residues. Full variable domain (rest looked up from reference TRBV28 and TRBJ1-1): DVKVTQSSRYLVKRTGEKVFLECVQDMDHENMFWYRQDPGLGLRLIYFSYDVKMKEKGDIPEGYSVSREKKERFSLILESASTNQTSMYLCASSPPGQLNTEAFFGQGTRLTVV.

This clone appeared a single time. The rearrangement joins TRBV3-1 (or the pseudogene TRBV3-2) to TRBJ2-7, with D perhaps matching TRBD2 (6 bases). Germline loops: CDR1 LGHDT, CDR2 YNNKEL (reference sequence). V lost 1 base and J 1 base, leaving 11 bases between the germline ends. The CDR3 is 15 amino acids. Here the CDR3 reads CASSQVGGPSYEQYF. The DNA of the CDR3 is TGTGCCAGCAGCCAAGTGGGGGGTCCGTCCTACGAGCAGTACTTC.

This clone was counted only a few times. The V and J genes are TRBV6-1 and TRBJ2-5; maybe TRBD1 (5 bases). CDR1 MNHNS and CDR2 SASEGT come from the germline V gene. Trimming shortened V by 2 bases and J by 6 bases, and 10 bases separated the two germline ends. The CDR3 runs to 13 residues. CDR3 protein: CASSEQGHQTQYF. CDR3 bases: TGTGCCAGCAGTGAACAGGGTCATCAGACCCAGTACTTC.

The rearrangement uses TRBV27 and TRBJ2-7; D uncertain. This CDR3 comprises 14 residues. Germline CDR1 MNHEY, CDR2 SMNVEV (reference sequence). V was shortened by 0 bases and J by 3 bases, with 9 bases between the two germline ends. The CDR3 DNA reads TGTGCCAGCAGTTTATCCCCGGGTATCTACGAGCAGTACTTC. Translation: CASSLSPGIYEQYF.

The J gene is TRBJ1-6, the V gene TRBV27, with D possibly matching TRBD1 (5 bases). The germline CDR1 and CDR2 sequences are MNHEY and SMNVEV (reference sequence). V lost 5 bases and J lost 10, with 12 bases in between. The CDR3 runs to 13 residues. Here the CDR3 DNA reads TGTGCCAGCAGTCCCAGGGAACGATCACCCCTCCACTTT. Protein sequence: CASSPRERSPLHF.

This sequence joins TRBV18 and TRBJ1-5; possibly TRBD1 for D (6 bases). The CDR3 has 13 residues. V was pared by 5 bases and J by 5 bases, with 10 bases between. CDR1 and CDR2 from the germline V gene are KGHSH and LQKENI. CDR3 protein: CASSRDTYQPQHF. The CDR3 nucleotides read TGTGCCAGCTCAAGGGACACTTATCAGCCCCAGCATTTT.

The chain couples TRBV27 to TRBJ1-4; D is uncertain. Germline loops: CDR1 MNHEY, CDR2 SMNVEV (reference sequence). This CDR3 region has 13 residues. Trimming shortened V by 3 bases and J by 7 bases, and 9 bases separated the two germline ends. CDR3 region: CASSFSRGEKLFF. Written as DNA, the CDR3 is TGTGCCAGCAGTTTTAGTCGAGGTGAAAAACTGTTTTTT.

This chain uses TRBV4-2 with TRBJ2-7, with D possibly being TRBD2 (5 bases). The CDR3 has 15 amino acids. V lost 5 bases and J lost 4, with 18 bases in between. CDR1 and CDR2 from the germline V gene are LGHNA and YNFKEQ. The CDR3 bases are TGTGCCAGCAGCAACCAAGGAGGACTTAAGTACGAGCAGTACTTC. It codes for CASSNQGGLKYEQYF.

The CDR3 DNA reads as TGCGCCAGCAGCTTTCGGACAGGGGGTTACGAGCAGTACTTC. Amino acid sequence: CASSFRTGGYEQYF. The chain joins TRBV5-1 to TRBJ2-7; 10 bases are a match to TRBD1. This CDR3 region has 14 residues. Trimming removed 2 bases from V and 4 bases from J; junction bases left unmatched: 3. Germline V lookup: CDR1 SGHRS, CDR2 YFSETQ.

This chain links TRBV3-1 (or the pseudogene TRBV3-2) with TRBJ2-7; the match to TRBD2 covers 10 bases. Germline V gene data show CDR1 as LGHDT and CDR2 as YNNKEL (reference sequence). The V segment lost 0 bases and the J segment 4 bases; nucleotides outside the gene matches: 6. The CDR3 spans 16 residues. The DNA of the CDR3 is TGTGCCAGCAGCCAAGATTGGTCTAGCGGGAGTTACGAGCAGTACTTC. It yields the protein CASSQDWSSGSYEQYF.

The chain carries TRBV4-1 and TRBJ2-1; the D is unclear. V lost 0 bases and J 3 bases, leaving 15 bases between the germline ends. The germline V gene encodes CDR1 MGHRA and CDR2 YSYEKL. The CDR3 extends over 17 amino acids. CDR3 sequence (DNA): TGCGCCAGCAGCCAAGATCGGATCGAAGCGAACTACAATGAGCAGTTCTTC. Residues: CASSQDRIEANYNEQFF.

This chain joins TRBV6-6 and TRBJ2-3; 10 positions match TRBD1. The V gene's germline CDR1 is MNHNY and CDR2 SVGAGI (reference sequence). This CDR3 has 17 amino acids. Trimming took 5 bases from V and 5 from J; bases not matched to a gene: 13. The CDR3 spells CASSRPWGGQGLDTQYF. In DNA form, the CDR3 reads TGTGCCAGCAGTCGACCATGGGGGGGACAGGGGTTAGATACGCAGTATTTT.

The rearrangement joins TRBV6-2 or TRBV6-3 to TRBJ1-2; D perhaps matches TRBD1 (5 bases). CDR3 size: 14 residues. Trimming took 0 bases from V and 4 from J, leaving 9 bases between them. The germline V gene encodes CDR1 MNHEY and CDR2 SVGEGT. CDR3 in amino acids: CASSYSIGAYGYTF. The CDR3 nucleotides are TGTGCCAGCAGTTACTCGATTGGGGCCTATGGCTACACCTTC.

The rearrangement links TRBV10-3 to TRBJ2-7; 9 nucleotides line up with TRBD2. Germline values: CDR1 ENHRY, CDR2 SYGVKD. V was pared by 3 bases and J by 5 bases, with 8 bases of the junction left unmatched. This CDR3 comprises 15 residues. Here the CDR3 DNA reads TGTGCCATCAGTGAATATAGCGGGAGCGAAGACGAGCAGTACTTC. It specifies CAISEYSGSEDEQYF.

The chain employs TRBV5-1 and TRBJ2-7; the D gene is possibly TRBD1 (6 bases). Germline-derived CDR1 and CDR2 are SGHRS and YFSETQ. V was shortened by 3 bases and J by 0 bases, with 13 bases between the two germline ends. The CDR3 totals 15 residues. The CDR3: CASSSRQVVSYEQYF. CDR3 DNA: TGCGCCAGCAGCTCGCGACAGGTTGTCTCCTACGAGCAGTACTTC.

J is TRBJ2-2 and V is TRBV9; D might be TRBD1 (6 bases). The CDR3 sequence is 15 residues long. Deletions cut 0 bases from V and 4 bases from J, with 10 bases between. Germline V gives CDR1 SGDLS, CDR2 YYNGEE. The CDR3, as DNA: TGTGCCAGCAGCGTAGTACAGGGCCCCACCGGGGAGCTGTTTTTT. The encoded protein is CASSVVQGPTGELFF.

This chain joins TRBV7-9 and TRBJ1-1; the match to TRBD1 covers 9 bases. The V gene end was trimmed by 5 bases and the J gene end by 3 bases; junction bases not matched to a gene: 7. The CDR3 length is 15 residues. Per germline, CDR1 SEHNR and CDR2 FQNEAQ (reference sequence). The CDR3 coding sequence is TGTGCCAGCAGCCGCGGGACAGGGCAAGACACTGAAGCTTTCTTT. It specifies CASSRGTGQDTEAFF.

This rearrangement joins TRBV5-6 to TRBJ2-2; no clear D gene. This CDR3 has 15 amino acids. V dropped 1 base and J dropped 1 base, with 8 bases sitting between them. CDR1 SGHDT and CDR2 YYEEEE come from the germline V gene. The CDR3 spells CASSLLAMNTGELFF. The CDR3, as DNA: TGTGCCAGCAGCTTGTTAGCTATGAACACCGGGGAGCTGTTTTTT.

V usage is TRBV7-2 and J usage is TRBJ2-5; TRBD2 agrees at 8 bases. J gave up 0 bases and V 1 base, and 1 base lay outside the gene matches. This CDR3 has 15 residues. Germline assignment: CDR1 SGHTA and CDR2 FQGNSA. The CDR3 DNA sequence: TGTGCCAGCAGCTTAGTCGGGAGGGACCAAGAGACCCAGTACTTC. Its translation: CASSLVGRDQETQYF.

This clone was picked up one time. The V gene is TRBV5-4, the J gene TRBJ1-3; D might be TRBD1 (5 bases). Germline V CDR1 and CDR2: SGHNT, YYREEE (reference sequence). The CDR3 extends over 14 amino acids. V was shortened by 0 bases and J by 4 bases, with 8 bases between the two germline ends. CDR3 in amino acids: CASSLAGNGNTIYF. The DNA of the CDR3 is TGTGCCAGCAGCTTGGCAGGGAACGGAAACACCATATATTTT.

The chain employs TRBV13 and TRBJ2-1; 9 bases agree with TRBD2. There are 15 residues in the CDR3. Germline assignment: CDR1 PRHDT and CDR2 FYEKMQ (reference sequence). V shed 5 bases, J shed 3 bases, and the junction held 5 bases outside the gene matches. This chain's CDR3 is CASSPRTSVYNEQFF. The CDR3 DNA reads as TGTGCCAGCAGCCCCCGGACTAGCGTCTACAATGAGCAGTTCTTC.

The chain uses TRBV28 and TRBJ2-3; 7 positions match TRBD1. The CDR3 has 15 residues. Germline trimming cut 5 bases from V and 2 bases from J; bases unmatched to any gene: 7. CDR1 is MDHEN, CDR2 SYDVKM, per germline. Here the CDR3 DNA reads TGTGCCAGCAGTGTCCCGGGACAGCTCACAGATACGCAGTATTTT. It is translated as CASSVPGQLTDTQYF.